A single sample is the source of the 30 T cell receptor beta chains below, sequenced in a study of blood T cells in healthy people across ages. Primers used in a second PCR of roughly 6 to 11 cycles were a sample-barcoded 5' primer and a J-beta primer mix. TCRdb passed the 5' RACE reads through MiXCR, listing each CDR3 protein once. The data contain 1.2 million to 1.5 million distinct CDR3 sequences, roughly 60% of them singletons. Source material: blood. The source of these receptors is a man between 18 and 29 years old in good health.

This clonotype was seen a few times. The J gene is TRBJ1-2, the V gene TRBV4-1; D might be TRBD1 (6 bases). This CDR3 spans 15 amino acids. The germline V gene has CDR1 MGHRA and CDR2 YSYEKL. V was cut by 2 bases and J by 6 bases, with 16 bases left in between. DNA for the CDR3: TGCGCCAGCAGCCAACCGACAGGTCGAGGGCATGGCTACACCTTC. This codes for CASSQPTGRGHGYTF.

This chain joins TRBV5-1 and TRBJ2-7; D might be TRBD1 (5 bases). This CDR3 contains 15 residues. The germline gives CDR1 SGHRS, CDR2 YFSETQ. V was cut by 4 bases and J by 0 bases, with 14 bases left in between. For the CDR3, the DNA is TGCGCCAGCAGCATGACAGATTTTAGCTCCTACGAGCAGTACTTC. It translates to CASSMTDFSSYEQYF.

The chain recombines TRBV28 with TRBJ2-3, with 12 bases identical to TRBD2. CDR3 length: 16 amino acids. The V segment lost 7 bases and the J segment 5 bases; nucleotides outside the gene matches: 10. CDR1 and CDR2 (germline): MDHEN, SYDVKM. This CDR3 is CASTSSSGGARDTQYF. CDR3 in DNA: TGTGCCAGCACTTCTTCTAGCGGGGGGGCGAGAGATACGCAGTATTTT.

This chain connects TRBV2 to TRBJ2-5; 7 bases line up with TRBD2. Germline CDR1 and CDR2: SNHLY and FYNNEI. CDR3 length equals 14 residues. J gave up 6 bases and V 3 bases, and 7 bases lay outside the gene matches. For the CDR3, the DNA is TGTGCCAGCAGTGACGACGGGGGGAGGCAGACCCAGTACTTC. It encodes CASSDDGGRQTQYF.

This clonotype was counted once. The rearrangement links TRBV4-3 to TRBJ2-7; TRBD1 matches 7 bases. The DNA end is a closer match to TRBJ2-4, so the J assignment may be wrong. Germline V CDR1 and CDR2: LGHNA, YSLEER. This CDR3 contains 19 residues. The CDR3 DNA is TGCGCCAGCAGCCAAGATTTCGGTCTTCAGGGGGATTGGGGAAACATTCAGTACTTC. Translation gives CASSQDFGLQGDWGNIQYF.

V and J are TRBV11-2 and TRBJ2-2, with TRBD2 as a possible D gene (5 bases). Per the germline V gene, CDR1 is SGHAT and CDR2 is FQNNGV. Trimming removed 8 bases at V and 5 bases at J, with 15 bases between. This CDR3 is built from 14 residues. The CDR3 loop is CASGRGSVTGELFF. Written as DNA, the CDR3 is TGTGCCAGCGGGAGAGGGAGCGTTACCGGGGAGCTGTTTTTT.

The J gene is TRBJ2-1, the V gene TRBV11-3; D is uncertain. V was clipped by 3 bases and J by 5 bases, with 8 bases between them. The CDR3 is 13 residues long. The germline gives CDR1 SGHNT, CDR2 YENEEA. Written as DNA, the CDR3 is TGTGCCAGCAGCTTGGACGCGCACAATGAGCAGTTCTTC. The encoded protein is CASSLDAHNEQFF.

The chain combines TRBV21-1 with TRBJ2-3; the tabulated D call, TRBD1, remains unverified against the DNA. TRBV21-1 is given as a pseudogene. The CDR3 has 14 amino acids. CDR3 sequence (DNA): TGTGCCAGCCGCGGGGTGGGGGACACAGATACGCAGTATTTT. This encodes CASRGVGDTDTQYF.

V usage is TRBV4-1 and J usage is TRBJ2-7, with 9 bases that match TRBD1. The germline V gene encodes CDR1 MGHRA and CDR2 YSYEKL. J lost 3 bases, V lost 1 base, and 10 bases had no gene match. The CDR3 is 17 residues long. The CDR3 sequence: CASSQVTYSGQGYEQYF. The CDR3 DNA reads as TGCGCCAGCAGCCAAGTCACCTATTCGGGACAGGGCTACGAGCAGTACTTC.

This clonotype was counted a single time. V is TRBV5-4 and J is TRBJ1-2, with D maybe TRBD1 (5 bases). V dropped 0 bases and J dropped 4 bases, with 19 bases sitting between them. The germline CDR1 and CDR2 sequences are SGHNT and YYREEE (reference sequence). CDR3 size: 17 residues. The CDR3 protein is CASSLEFLGVAGYGYTF. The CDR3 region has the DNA TGTGCCAGCAGCTTGGAGTTTTTGGGGGTAGCAGGCTATGGCTACACCTTC.

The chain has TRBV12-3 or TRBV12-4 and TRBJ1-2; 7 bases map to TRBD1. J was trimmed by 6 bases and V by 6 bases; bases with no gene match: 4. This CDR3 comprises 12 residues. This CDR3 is CASRDRTDGYTF. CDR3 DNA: TGTGCCAGCAGGGACAGGACTGATGGCTACACCTTC.

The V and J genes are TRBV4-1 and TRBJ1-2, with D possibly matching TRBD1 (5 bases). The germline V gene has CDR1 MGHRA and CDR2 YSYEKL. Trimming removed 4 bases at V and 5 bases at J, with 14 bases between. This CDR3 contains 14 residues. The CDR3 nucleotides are TGCGCCAGCAGCCTGGACGGGGGAGAGTATGGCTACACCTTC. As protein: CASSLDGGEYGYTF.

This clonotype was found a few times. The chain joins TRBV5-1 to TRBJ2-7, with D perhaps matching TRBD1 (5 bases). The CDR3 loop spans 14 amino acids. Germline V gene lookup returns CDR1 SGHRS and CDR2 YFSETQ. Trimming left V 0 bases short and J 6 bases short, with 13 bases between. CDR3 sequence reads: CASSLEQGIGEQYF. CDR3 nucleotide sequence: TGCGCCAGCAGCTTGGAGCAGGGAATTGGCGAGCAGTACTTC.

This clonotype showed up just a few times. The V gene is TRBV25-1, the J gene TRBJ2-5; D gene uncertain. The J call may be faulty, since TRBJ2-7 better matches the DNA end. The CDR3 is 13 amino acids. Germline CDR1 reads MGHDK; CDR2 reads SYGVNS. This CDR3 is CASTDKGRYEQYF. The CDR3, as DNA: TGTGCCAGCACCGACAAAGGCCGGTACGAGCAGTACTTC.

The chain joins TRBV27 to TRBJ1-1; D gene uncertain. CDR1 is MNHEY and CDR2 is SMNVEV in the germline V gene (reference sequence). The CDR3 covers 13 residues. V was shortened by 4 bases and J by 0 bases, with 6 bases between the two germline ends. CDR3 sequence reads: CASSYVMNTEAFF. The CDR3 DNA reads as TGTGCCAGCAGTTATGTTATGAACACTGAAGCTTTCTTT.

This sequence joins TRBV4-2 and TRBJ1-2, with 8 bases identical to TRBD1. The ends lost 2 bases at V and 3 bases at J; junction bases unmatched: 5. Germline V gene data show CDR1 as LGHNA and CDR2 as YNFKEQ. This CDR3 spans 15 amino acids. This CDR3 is CASSQRPGGDYGYTF. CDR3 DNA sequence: TGTGCCAGCAGCCAACGACCAGGGGGCGACTATGGCTACACCTTC.

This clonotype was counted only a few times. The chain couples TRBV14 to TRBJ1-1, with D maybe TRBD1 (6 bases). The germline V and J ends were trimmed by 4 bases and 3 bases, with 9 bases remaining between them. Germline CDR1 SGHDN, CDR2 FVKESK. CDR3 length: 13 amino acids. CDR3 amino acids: CASSPHRDTEAFF. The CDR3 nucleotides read TGTGCCAGCAGCCCTCACAGGGACACTGAAGCTTTCTTT.

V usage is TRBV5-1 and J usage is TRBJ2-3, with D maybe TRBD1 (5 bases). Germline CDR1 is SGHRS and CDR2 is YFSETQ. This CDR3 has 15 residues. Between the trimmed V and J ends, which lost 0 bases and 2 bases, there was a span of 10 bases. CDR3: CASSLATANTDTQYF. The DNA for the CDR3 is TGCGCCAGCAGCTTGGCGACAGCGAACACAGATACGCAGTATTTT. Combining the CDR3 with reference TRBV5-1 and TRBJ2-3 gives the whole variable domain KAGVTQTPRYLIKTRGQQVTLSCSPISGHRSVSWYQQTPGQGLQFLFEYFSETQRNKGNFPGRFSGRQFSNSRSEMNVSTLELGDSALYLCASSLATANTDTQYFGPGTRLTVL.

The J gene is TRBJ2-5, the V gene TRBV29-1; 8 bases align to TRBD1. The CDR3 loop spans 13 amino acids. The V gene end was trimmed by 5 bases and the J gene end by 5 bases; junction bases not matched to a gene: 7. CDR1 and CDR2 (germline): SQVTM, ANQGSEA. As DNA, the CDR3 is TGCAGCGTTCTAACAGGGGGGAGGGAGACCCAGTACTTC. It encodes CSVLTGGRETQYF.

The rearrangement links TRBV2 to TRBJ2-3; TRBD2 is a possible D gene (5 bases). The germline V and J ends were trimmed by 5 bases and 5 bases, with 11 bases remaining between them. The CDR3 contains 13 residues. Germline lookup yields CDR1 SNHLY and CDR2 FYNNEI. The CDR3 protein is CASSLGLKDTQYF. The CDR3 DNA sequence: TGTGCCAGCAGTCTCGGACTCAAAGATACGCAGTATTTT.

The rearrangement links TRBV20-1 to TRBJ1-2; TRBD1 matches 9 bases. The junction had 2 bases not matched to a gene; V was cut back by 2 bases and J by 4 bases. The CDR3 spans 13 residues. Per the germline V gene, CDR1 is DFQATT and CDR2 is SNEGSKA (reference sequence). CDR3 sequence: CSARRDRAYGYTF. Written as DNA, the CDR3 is TGCAGTGCTAGAAGGGACAGGGCCTATGGCTACACCTTC.

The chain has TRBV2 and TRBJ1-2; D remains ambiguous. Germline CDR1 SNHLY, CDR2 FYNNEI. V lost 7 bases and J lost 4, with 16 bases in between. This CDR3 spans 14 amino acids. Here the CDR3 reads CASTVGSPVYGYTF. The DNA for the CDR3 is TGTGCCAGCACCGTTGGCAGCCCCGTCTATGGCTACACCTTC.

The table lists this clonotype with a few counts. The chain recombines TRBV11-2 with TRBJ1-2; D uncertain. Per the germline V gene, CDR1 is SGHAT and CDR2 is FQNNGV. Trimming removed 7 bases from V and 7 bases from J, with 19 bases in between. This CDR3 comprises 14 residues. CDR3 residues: CASIDPRGGSGYTF. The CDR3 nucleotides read TGTGCCAGCATCGACCCCAGAGGAGGCTCTGGCTACACCTTC.

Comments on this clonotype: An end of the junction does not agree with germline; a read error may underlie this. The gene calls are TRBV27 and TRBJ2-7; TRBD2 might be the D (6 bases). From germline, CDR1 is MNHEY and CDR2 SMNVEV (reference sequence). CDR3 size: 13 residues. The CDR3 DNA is TGTGCCAGCAGTAGGAGGGTCTCCAACGAGCAGTACTTC. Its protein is CASSRRVSNEQYF.

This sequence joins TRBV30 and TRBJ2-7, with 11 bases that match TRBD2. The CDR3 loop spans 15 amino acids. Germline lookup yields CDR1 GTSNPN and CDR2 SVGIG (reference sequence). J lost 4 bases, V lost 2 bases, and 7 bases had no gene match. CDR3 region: CAWSPTSGTLYEQYF. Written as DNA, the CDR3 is TGTGCCTGGAGTCCGACTAGCGGGACCCTATACGAGCAGTACTTC.

CDR3 bases: TGCAGTGCTACTACAGGAAGTAATCAGCCCCAGCATTTT. It is translated as CSATTGSNQPQHF. The V gene is TRBV20-1, the J gene TRBJ1-5; D possibly corresponds to TRBD1 (5 bases). Germline assignment: CDR1 DFQATT and CDR2 SNEGSKA (reference sequence). V was shortened by 4 bases and J by 4 bases, with 11 bases between the two germline ends. The CDR3 covers 13 residues.

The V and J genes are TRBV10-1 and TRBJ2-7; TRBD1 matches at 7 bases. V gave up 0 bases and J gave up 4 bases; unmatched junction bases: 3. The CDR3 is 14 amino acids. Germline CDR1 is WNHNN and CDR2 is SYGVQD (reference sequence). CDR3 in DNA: TGCGCCAGCAGTGAGTCCGGGACAGCATACGAGCAGTACTTC. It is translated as CASSESGTAYEQYF.

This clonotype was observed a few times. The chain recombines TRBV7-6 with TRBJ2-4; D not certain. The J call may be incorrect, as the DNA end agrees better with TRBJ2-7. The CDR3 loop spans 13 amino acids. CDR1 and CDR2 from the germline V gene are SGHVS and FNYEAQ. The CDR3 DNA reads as TGTGCCAGCAGCCCTTGGGCAGGCTACGAGCAGTACTTC. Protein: CASSPWAGYEQYF.

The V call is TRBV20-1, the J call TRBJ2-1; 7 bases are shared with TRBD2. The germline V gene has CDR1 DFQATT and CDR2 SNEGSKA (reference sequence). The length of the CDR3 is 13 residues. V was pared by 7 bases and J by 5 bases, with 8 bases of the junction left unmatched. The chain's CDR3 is CSGAQREHNEQFF. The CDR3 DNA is TGCAGTGGGGCGCAGCGGGAACACAATGAGCAGTTCTTC.

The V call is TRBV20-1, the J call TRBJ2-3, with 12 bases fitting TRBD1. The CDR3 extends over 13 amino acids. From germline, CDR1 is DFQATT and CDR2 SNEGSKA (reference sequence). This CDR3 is CITGTGGADTQYF. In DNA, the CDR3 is TGCATAACCGGGACAGGGGGCGCAGATACGCAGTATTTT.